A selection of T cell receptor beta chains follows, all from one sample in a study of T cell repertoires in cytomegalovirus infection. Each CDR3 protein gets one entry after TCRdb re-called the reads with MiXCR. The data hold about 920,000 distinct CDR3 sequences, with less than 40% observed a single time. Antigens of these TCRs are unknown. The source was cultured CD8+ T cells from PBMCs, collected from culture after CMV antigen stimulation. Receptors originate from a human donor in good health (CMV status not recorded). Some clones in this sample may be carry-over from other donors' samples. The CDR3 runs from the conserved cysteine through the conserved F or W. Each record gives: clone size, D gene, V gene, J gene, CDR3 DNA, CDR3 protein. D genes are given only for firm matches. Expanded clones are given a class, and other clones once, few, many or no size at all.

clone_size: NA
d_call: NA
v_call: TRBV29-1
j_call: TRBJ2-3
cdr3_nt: TGCAGCGTTGAAAACGGGGTCACAGATACGCAGTATTTT
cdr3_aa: CSVENGVTDTQYF

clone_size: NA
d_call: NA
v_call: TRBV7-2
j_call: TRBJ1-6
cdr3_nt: TGTGCCAGCAGCTTAGAGATCCGAGGAGATTCACCCCTCCACTTT
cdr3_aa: CASSLEIRGDSPLHF

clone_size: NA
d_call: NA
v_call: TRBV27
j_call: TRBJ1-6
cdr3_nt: TGTGCCAGCAGACCCGGGACGGAGAATTCACCCCTCCACTTT
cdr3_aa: CASRPGTENSPLHF

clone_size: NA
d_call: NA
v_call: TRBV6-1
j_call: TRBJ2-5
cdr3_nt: TGTGCCAGCAGTGAAGGGTACGGCGGCCAAGAGACCCAGTACTTC
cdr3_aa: CASSEGYGGQETQYF

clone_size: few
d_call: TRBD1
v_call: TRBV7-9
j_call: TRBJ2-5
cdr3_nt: TGTGCCAGCAGGCATACCGGGACAGGCGAGGAGACCCAGTACTTC
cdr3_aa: CASRHTGTGEETQYF

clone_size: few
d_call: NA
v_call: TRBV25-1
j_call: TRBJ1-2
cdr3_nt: TGTGCCAGCAGTGAATCCGGGCTAAACTATGGCTACACCTTC
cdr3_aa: CASSESGLNYGYTF

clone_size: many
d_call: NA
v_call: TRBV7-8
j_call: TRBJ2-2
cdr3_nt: TGTGCCAGCACCTTAGGGGGGCAGGCCACCGGGGAGCTGTTTTTT
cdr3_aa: CASTLGGQATGELFF

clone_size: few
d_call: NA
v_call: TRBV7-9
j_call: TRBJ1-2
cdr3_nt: TGTGCCAGCAGCTTAGCTAGCAGGACCCCTTCCTTC
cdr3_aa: CASSLASRTPSF

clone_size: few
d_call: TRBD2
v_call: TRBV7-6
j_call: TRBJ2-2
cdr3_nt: TGTGCCAGCAGCCGACCTAGCGGGGAATCCGACACCGGGGAGCTGTTTTTT
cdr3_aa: CASSRPSGESDTGELFF

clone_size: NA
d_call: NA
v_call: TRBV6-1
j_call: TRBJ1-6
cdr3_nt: TGTGCCAGCGCAACAGTTCGGGATAATTCACCCCTCCACTTT
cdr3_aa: CASATVRDNSPLHF

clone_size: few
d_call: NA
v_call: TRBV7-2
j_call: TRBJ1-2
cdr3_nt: TGTGCCAGCAGCTTGTCAGAGACCTATGGCTACACCTTC
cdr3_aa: CASSLSETYGYTF

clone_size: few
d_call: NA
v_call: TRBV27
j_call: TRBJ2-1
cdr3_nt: TGTGCCAGCAGTTTATCTTTAGGCAGCACCTACAATGAGCAGTTCTTC
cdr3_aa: CASSLSLGSTYNEQFF

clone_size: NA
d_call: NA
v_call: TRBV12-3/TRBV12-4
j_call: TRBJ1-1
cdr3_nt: TGTGCCAGCAGTTTAGGGTGGGGGTCTGCTGAAGCTTTCTTT
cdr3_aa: CASSLGWGSAEAFF

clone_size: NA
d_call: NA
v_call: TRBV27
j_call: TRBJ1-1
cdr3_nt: TGTGCCAGCAGGGCACAGGGCCCTTACACTGAAGCTTTCTTT
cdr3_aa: CASRAQGPYTEAFF

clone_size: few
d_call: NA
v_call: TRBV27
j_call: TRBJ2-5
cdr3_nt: TGTGCCAGCAGCCGGGCTTTAAGCCTAATTCAAGAGACCCAGTACTTC
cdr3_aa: CASSRALSLIQETQYF

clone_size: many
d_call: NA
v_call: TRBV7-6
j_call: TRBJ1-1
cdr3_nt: TGTGCCAGCAGCCCCATGGTTGCGGACAGAAGTGAAGCTTTCTTT
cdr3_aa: CASSPMVADRSEAFF

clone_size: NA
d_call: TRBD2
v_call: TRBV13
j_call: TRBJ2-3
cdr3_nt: TGTGCCACCCTAGGGGAGCGGGGGGCCGCAGATACGCAGTATTTT
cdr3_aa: CATLGERGAADTQYF

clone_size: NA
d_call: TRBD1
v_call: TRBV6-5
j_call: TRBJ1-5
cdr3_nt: TGTGCCAGCAGTGGAGGAAGCAGGGGGAATCAGCCCCAGCATTTT
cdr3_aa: CASSGGSRGNQPQHF

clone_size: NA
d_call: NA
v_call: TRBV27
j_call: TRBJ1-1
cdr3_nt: TGTGCCAGCAGTCCCCAGGGGCACACTGAAGCTTTCTTT
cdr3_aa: CASSPQGHTEAFF

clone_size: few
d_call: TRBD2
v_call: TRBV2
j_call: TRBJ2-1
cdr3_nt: TGTGCCAGCACCTTCAGCGGGGAACATGAGCAGTTCTTC
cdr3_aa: CASTFSGEHEQFF

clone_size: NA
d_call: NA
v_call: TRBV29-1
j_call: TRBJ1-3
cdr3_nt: TGCAGCGTGCGAGAGGGAAACACCATATATTTT
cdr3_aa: CSVREGNTIYF

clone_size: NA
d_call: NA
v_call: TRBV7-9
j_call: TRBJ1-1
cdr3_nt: TGTGCCAGCACCCCTTCAGGGTCTGAAGCTTTCTTT
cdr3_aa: CASTPSGSEAFF

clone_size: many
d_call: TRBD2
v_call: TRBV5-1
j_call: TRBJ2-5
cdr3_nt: TGCGCCAGCAGCCTGCCAAGAGGTCGGAGCGGGGGGGAGACCCAGTACTTC
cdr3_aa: CASSLPRGRSGGETQYF

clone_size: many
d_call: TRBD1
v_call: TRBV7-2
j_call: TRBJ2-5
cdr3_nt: TGTGCCAGCAGCCAGCGCTTGGGACAGGCCCCTCGGAGAGAGACCCAGTACTTC
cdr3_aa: CASSQRLGQAPRRETQYF

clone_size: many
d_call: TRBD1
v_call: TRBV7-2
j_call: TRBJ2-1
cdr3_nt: TGTGCCAGCAGCTTAACAGGGGACGGCTACAATGAGCAGTTCTTC
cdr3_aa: CASSLTGDGYNEQFF

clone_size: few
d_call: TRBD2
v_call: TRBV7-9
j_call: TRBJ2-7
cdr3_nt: TGTGCCAGCAGGCTTGGCGGGGGCGAGCAGTACTTC
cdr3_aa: CASRLGGGEQYF

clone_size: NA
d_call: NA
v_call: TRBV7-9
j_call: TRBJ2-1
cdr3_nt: TGTGCCAGCAGCCGAGAGGGCAGGGACCAGCAGTTCTTC
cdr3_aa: CASSREGRDQQFF

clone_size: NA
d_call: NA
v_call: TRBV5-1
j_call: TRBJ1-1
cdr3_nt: TGCGCCAGCGGGTCGGGGGGTTTGAACACTGAAGCTTTCTTT
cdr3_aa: CASGSGGLNTEAFF

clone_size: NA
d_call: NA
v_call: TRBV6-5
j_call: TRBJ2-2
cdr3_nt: TGTGCCAGCAGTTACGGATTGCACACCGGGGAGCTGTTTTTT
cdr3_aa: CASSYGLHTGELFF

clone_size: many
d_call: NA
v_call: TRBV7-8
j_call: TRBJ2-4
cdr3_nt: TGTGCCAGCAGCTTAGGACAGAAAAACATTCAGTACTTC
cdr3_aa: CASSLGQKNIQYF

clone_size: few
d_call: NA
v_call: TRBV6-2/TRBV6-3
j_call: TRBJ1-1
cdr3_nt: TGTGCCAGCAGTTACAAGGGCGGGAGTTTGAACACTGAAGCTTTCTTT
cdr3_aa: CASSYKGGSLNTEAFF

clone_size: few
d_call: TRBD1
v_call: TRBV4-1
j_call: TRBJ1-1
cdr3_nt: TGCGCCAGCAGCCAAGTGACCCACAGGGGGGAGGCTTTCTTT
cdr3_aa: CASSQVTHRGEAFF

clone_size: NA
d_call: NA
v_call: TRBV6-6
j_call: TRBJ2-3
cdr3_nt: TGTGCCAGCACCCACGGGCAGGGCCACACAGATACGCAGTATTTT
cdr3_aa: CASTHGQGHTDTQYF

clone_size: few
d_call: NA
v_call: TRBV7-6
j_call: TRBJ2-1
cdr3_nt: TGTGCCAGCAGACAAGGAGGGCGATACAATGAGCAGTTCTTC
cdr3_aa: CASRQGGRYNEQFF

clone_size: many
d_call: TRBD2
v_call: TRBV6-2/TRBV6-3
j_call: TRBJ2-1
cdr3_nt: TGTGCCAGCAGTCTCCGACTAGCGGGGTCATACAATGAGCAGTTCTTC
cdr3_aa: CASSLRLAGSYNEQFF

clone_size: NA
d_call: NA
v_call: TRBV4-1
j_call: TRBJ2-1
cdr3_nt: TGTGCCAGCAGCCAAGTGGGGACCCACAATGAGCAGTTCTTC
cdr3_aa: CASSQVGTHNEQFF

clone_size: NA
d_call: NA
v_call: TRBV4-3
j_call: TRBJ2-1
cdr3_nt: TGCGCCAGCAGCCCCGGACGGAGTTGGGTGATAAATGAGCAGTTCTTC
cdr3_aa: CASSPGRSWVINEQFF

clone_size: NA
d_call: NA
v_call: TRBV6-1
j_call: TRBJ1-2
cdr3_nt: TGTGCCAGCAGTCCCAGACAGGTTATGAACTATGGCTACACCTTC
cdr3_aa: CASSPRQVMNYGYTF